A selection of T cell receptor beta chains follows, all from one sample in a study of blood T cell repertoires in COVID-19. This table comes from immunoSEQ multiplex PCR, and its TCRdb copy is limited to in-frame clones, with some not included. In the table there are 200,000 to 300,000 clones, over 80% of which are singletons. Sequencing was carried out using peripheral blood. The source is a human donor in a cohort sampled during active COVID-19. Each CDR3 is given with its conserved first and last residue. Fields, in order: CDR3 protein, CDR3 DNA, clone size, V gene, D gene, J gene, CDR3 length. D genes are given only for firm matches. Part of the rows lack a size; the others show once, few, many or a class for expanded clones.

CASSVRTSGNTQYF,TGTGCCAGCAGCGTACGGACTAGTGGGAATACGCAGTATTTT,NA,TRBV9,TRBD2,TRBJ2-3,14
CATSRDFRQYEQYF,TGTGCCACCAGCAGAGATTTTCGACAGTACGAGCAGTACTTC,few,TRBV15,NA,TRBJ2-7,14
CAWRPASGSPLHF,TGTGCCTGGAGACCCGCCTCAGGTTCACCCCTCCACTTT,NA,TRBV30,NA,TRBJ1-6,13
CASRQGSQPQHF,TGTGCCAGCCGCCAGGGTAGTCAGCCCCAGCATTTT,NA,TRBV28,NA,TRBJ1-5,12
CASSVEPGGSPLHF,TGTGCCAGCAGCGTAGAGCCAGGAGGATCACCCCTCCACTTT,NA,TRBV9,NA,TRBJ1-6,14
CASSLRDNQPQHF,TGTGCCAGCAGCTTACGCGACAATCAGCCCCAGCATTTT,NA,TRBV11-2,NA,TRBJ1-5,13
CASSPGLVVGYEQYF,TGTGCCAGTAGTCCGGGACTAGTGGTGGGCTACGAGCAGTACTTC,few,TRBV19,TRBD2,TRBJ2-7,15
CASGLGGLAYEQYF,TGTGCCTCAGGGTTGGGGGGACTAGCCTACGAGCAGTACTTC,NA,TRBV2,TRBD2,TRBJ2-7,14
CASSDGLAGPTYEQYF,TGTGCCAGCAGTGACGGACTAGCCGGTCCGACCTACGAGCAGTACTTC,NA,TRBV2,TRBD2,TRBJ2-7,16
CASSPGLFYGYTF,TGTGCCAGCAGTCCTGGACTCTTCTATGGCTACACCTTC,few,TRBV27,NA,TRBJ1-2,13
CASSLGGNNQPQHF,TGTGCCAGCAGTTTGGGAGGGAACAATCAGCCCCAGCATTTT,NA,TRBV28,NA,TRBJ1-5,14
CSGGEGGAAPRAAFF,TGCAGCGGTGGGGAAGGAGGGGCGGCGCCCCGAGCAGCTTTCTTT,NA,TRBV29-1,NA,TRBJ1-1,15
CASSQGTGGSGETQYF,TGTGCCAGCAGCCAAGGGACAGGGGGCTCCGGAGAGACCCAGTACTTC,NA,TRBV9,TRBD1,TRBJ2-5,16
CASSSLAGCDTGELFF,TGTGCCAGCAGCTCGCTAGCGGGGTGCGACACCGGGGAGCTGTTTTTT,NA,TRBV21-1,NA,TRBJ2-2,16
CATSDLGLAGVTGELFF,TGTGCCACCAGTGATCTCGGACTAGCGGGAGTTACCGGGGAGCTGTTTTTT,few,TRBV24-1,TRBD2,TRBJ2-2,17
CARSLYGRVSGANVLTF,TGTGCCAGAAGCTTATATGGCAGGGTTTCTGGGGCCAACGTCCTGACTTTC,NA,TRBV7-5,NA,TRBJ2-6,17
CASSLSPGGSYEQYF,TGCGCCAGCAGCTTAAGTCCCGGAGGCTCCTACGAGCAGTACTTC,once,TRBV5-1,NA,TRBJ2-7,15
CASSTRQGDTDTQYF,TGCGCCAGCAGCACCCGGCAGGGGGACACAGATACGCAGTATTTT,NA,TRBV5-1,TRBD1,TRBJ2-3,15
CASSLDRVPPDSNYGYTF,TGCGCCAGCAGCTTGGACCGGGTACCCCCCGACAGTAACTATGGCTACACCTTC,NA,TRBV5-1,NA,TRBJ1-2,18
CASTSYDEQFF,TGTGCCAGCACGAGCTACGATGAGCAGTTCTTC,NA,TRBV12-3/TRBV12-4,NA,TRBJ2-1,11
CASSAGLAGDYEQYF,TGCGCCAGCAGCGCAGGACTAGCGGGAGACTACGAGCAGTACTTC,NA,TRBV5-1,TRBD2,TRBJ2-7,15
CASSLAPGTDTQYF,TGCGCCAGCAGCTTGGCCCCCGGCACAGATACGCAGTATTTT,NA,TRBV5-1,NA,TRBJ2-3,14
CASRQTGRYEQYF,TGTGCCAGCAGACAGACAGGGAGGTACGAGCAGTACTTC,NA,TRBV5-6,NA,TRBJ2-7,13
CATQGQANQPQHF,TGTGCCACCCAAGGACAGGCCAATCAGCCCCAGCATTTT,NA,TRBV24-1,TRBD1,TRBJ1-5,13
CASSLSGGQGYEQYF,TGTGCCAGCAGTTTATCCGGGGGACAGGGCTACGAGCAGTACTTC,NA,TRBV28,TRBD1,TRBJ2-7,15
CASSPTEGDSPLHF,TGTGCCAGCTCACCAACTGAAGGGGATTCACCCCTCCACTTT,NA,TRBV18,NA,TRBJ1-6,14
CASSLDGQFTDTQYF,TGCGCCAGCAGCCTAGATGGACAGTTCACAGATACGCAGTATTTT,NA,TRBV5-1,NA,TRBJ2-3,15
CASSRRLQETQYF,TGTGCCAGCAGCCGCCGGTTACAAGAGACCCAGTACTTC,many,TRBV7-3,NA,TRBJ2-5,13
CASSPQDTLDNSPLHF,TGTGCCAGCAGCCCTCAGGACACCTTAGATAATTCACCCCTCCACTTT,once,TRBV7-3,NA,TRBJ1-6,16
CASSLLPDSTNEKLFF,TGTGCCAGCAGCTTATTACCGGACAGCACTAATGAAAAACTGTTTTTT,NA,TRBV7-2,NA,TRBJ1-4,16
CASRQVAREKLFF,TGTGCCAGCAGACAGGTGGCCCGTGAAAAACTGTTTTTT,NA,TRBV6-5,NA,TRBJ1-4,13
CASSIEESEQFF,TGTGCCAGCAGTATAGAGGAGAGTGAGCAGTTCTTC,NA,TRBV12-3/TRBV12-4,NA,TRBJ2-1,12
CASSLVAGEFYEQYF,TGTGCCAGCAGCTTAGTAGCCGGGGAGTTCTACGAGCAGTACTTC,NA,TRBV11-2,NA,TRBJ2-7,15
CASSSPSGGTNEKLFF,TGTGCCAGCAGTTCCCCCTCAGGGGGCACTAATGAAAAACTGTTTTTT,NA,TRBV28,TRBD1,TRBJ1-4,16
CASSQDPDKGAFF,TGTGCCAGCAGCCAAGATCCGGACAAAGGGGCTTTCTTT,NA,TRBV3-1/TRBV3-2,NA,TRBJ1-1,13
CACSANSPLHF,TGTGCCTGTAGCGCGAATTCACCCCTCCACTTT,NA,TRBV30,NA,TRBJ1-6,11
CASSARQGSAGGANVLTF,TGTGCCAGCAGTGCAAGACAGGGAAGTGCTGGTGGGGCCAACGTCCTGACTTTC,NA,TRBV6-1,TRBD1,TRBJ2-6,18
CASSLRQGGDEQYF,TGTGCCAGCAGTTTAAGGCAGGGTGGCGACGAGCAGTACTTC,NA,TRBV28,NA,TRBJ2-7,14
CASSIAAAGEAFF,TGTGCCAGTAGTATAGCAGCGGCCGGTGAAGCTTTCTTT,once,TRBV19,NA,TRBJ1-1,13
CASSPPSGGAGGEQFF,TGTGCCAGCAGCCCCCCTAGCGGGGGGGCCGGCGGGGAGCAGTTCTTC,few,TRBV7-3,TRBD2,TRBJ2-1,16
CASSHTTGQAFF,TGTGCCAGCAGCCATACAACAGGGCAAGCTTTCTTT,few,TRBV7-3,NA,TRBJ1-1,12
CASSFNRQPQHF,TGTGCCAGCAGCTTTAATCGTCAGCCCCAGCATTTT,NA,TRBV5-5,NA,TRBJ1-5,12
CASREQGPTYEQYF,TGTGCCAGCAGGGAACAGGGGCCAACCTACGAGCAGTACTTC,NA,TRBV2,TRBD1,TRBJ2-7,14
CASSLGQVSTDTQYF,TGTGCCAGCAGCTTGGGGCAAGTCAGCACAGATACGCAGTATTTT,once,TRBV5-4,NA,TRBJ2-3,15
CASSLTAGDLEQFF,TGTGCCAGCAGCTTAACAGCGGGAGACCTTGAGCAGTTCTTC,NA,TRBV7-9,TRBD2,TRBJ2-1,14
CASSLSYLLREQYF,TGTGCCAGCAGTTTATCATACCTACTACGCGAGCAGTACTTC,NA,TRBV28,NA,TRBJ2-7,14
CASSLGIGVRTQYF,TGTGCCAGCAGCTTAGGAATAGGGGTTCGAACGCAGTATTTT,NA,TRBV11-2,NA,TRBJ2-3,14
CASSVVAGARWNTGELFF,TGTGCCAGCAGCGTAGTAGCGGGGGCCCGATGGAACACCGGGGAGCTGTTTTTT,once,TRBV9,TRBD2,TRBJ2-2,18